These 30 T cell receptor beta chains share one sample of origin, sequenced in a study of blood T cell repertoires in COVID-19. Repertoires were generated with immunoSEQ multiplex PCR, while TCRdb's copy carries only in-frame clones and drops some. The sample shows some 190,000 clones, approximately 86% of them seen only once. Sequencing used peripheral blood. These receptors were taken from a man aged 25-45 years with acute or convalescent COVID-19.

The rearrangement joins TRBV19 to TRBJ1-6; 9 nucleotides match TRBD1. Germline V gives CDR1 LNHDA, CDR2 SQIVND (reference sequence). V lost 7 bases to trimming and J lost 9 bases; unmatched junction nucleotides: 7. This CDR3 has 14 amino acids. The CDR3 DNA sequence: TGTGCCAGTACGACCGGGACAGGGTCTTCACCCCTCCACTTT. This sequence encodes CASTTGTGSSPLHF.

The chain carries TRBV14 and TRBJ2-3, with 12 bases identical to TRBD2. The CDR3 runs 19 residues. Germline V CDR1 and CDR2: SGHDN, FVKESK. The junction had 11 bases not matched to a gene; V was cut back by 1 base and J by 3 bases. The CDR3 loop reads CASSQALAGGPGRTDTQYF. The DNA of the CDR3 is TGTGCCAGCAGCCAAGCCCTAGCGGGGGGGCCGGGTAGGACAGATACGCAGTATTTT.

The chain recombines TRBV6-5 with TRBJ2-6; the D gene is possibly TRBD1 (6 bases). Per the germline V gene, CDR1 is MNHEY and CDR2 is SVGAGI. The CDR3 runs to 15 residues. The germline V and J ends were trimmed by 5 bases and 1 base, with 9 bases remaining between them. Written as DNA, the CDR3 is TGTGCCAGCAGTAATCAGGGGTCTGGGGCCAACGTCCTGACTTTC. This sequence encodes CASSNQGSGANVLTF.

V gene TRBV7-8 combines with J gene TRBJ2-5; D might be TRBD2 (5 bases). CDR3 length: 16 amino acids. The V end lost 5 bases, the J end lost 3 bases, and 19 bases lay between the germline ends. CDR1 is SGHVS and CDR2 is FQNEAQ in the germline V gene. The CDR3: CASSIKRAPREETQYF. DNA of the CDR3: TGTGCCAGCAGCATTAAGAGGGCTCCCCGGGAAGAGACCCAGTACTTC.

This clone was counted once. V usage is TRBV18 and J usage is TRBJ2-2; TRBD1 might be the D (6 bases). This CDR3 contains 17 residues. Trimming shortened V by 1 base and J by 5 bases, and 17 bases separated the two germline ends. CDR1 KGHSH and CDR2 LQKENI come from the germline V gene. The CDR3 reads CASSPRERGSETGELFF. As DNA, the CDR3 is TGTGCCAGCTCACCACGAGAAAGGGGGTCCGAAACCGGGGAGCTGTTTTTT.

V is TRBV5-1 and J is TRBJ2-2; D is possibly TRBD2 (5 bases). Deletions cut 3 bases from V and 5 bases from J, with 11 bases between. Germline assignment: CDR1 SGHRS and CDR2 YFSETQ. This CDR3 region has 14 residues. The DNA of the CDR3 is TGCGCCAGCAGCTGGGCTAGCCAAACCGGGGAGCTGTTTTTT. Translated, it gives CASSWASQTGELFF.

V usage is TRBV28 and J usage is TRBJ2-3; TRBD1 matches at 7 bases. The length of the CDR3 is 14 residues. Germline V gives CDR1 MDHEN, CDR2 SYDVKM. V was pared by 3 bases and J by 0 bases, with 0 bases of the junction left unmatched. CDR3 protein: CASSLGQSTDTQYF. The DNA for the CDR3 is TGTGCCAGCAGTTTGGGACAGAGCACAGATACGCAGTATTTT.

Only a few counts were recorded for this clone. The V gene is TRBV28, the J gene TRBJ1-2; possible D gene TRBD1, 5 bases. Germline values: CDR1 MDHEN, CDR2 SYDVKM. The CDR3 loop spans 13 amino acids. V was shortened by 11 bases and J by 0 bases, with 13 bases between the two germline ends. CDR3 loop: CAAAPGANYGYTF. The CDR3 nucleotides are TGTGCCGCAGCCCCGGGGGCTAACTATGGCTACACCTTC.

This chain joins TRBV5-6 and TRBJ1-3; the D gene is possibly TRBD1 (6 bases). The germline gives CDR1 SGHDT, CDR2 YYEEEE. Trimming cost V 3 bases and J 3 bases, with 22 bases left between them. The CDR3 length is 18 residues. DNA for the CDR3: TGTGCCAGCAGCTGGACGTGGACAGCCGACGGGGTTGGAAACACCATATATTTT. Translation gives CASSWTWTADGVGNTIYF.

The CDR3 DNA follows: TGTGCCAGCATCAAAACCGGGATGCCTAAGGCACCCCTCCACTTT. This gives the protein CASIKTGMPKAPLHF. The V gene is TRBV21-1, the J gene TRBJ1-6. TRBV21-1 is an annotated pseudogene. The CDR3 covers 15 residues.

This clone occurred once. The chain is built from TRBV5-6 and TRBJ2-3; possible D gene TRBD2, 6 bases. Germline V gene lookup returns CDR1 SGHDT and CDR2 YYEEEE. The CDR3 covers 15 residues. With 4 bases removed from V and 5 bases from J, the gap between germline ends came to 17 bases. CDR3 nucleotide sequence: TGTGCCAGCAGCCGGGCCCGCCGGGGGAGAGATACGCAGTATTTT. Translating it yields CASSRARRGRDTQYF.

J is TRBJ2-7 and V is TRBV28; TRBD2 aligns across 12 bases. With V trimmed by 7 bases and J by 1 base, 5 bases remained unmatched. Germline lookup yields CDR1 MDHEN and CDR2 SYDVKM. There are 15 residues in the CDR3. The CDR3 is CASIAGTSGSYEQYF. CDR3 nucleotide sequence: TGTGCCAGCATTGCCGGGACTAGCGGGTCCTACGAGCAGTACTTC.

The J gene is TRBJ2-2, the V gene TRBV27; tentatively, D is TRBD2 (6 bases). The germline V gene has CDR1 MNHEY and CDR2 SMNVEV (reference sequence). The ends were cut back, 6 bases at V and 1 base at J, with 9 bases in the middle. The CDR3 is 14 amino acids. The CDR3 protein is CASSRDWNTGELFF. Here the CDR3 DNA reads TGTGCCAGCAGCAGGGACTGGAACACCGGGGAGCTGTTTTTT.

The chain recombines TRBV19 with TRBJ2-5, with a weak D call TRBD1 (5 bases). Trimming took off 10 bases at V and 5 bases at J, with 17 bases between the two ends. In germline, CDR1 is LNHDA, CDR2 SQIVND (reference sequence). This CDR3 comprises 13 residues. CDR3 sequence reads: CATQKGNSETQYF. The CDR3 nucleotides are TGTGCCACACAAAAGGGGAATAGTGAGACCCAGTACTTC.

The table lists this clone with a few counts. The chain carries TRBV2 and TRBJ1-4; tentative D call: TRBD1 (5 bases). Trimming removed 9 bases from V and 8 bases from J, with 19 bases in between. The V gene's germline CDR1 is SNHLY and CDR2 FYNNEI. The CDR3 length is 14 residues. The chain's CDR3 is CARRNGPSGEKLFF. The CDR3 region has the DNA TGTGCCAGAAGGAACGGGCCCTCAGGGGAAAAACTGTTTTTT.

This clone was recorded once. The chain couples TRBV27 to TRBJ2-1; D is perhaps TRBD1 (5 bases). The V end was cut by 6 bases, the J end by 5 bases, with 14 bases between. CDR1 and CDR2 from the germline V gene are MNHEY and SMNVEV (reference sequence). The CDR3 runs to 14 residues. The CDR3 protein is CASRRGDLNNEQFF. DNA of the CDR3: TGTGCCAGCAGAAGGGGCGATCTAAACAATGAGCAGTTCTTC.

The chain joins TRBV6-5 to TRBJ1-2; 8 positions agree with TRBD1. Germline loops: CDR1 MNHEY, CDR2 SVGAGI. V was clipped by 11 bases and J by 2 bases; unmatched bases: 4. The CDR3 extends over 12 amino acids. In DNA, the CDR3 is TGTGCCGGGGGGGACAGGAACTATGGCTACACCTTC. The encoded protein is CAGGDRNYGYTF.

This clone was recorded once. The CDR3 bases are TGTGCCAGCTCACCATCTTGGCAATCCACCGGGGAGCTGTTTTTT. Protein product: CASSPSWQSTGELFF. The chain has TRBV18 and TRBJ2-2; D ambiguous. Looked up from germline, CDR1 is KGHSH and CDR2 is LQKENI. CDR3 length: 15 amino acids. Trimming shortened V by 2 bases and J by 4 bases, and 11 bases separated the two germline ends.

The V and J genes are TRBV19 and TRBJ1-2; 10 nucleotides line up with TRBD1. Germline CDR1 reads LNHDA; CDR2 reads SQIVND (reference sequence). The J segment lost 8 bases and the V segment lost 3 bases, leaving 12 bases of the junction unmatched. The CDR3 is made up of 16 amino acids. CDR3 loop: CASSIPRTGGLYGYTF. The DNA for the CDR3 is TGTGCCAGTAGTATCCCTCGGACAGGGGGTCTTTACGGCTACACCTTC.

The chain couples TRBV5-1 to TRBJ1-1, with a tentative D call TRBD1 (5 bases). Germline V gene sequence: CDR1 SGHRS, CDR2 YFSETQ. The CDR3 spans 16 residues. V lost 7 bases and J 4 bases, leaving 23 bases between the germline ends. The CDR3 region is CASVPEPAGPFTEAFF. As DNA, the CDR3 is TGCGCCAGCGTCCCAGAGCCGGCAGGGCCCTTCACTGAAGCTTTCTTT.

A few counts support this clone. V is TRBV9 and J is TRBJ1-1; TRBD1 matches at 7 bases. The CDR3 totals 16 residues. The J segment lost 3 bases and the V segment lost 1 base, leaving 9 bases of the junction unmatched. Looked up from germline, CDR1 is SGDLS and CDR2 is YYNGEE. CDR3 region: CASSVSTGTQDTEAFF. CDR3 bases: TGTGCCAGCAGCGTATCGACAGGGACTCAGGACACTGAAGCTTTCTTT.

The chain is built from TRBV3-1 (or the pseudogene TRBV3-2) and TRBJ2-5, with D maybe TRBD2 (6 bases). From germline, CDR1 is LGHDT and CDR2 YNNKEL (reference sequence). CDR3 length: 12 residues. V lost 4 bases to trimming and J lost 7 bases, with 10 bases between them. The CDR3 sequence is CASSRAGRTQYF. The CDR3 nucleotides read TGTGCCAGCAGCCGAGCGGGTAGGACCCAGTACTTC.

The CDR3 nucleotides are TGTGCCAGTAGGGTCGACTTAAATTCCTACGAGCAGTACTTC. Protein product: CASRVDLNSYEQYF. J is TRBJ2-7 and V is TRBV19; D call uncertain. The CDR3 totals 14 residues. Germline-derived CDR1 and CDR2 are LNHDA and SQIVND (reference sequence). Trimming pared 6 bases from V and 1 base from J, leaving 13 bases between.

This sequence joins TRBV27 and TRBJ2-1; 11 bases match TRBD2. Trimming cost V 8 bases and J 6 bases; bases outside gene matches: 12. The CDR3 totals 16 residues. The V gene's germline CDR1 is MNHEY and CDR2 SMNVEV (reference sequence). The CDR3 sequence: CASFRGASGGLNEQFF. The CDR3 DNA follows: TGTGCCAGCTTCCGAGGGGCTAGCGGGGGGCTCAATGAGCAGTTCTTC.

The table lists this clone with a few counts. The CDR3 spells CASSYPPFGGELFF. DNA for the CDR3: TGTGCCAGCAGTTACCCCCCCTTCGGCGGGGAGCTGTTTTTT. This chain uses TRBV6-5 with TRBJ2-2; D is ambiguous. Looked up from germline, CDR1 is MNHEY and CDR2 is SVGAGI. The CDR3 is made up of 14 amino acids. The V and J ends lost 2 bases and 7 bases respectively, with 11 bases between them.

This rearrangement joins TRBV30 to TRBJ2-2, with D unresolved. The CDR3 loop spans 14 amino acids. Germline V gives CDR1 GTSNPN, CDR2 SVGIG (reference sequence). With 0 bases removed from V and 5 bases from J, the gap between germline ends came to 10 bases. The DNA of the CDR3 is TGTGCCTGGAGTGTTAGCAAGTCGACCGGGGAGCTGTTTTTT. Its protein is CAWSVSKSTGELFF.

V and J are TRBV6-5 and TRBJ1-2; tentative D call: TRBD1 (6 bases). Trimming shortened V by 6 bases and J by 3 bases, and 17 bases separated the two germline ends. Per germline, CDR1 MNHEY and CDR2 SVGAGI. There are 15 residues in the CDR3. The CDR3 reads CASSQTRGIDYGYTF. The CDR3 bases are TGTGCCAGCAGCCAAACTAGGGGGATTGACTATGGCTACACCTTC.

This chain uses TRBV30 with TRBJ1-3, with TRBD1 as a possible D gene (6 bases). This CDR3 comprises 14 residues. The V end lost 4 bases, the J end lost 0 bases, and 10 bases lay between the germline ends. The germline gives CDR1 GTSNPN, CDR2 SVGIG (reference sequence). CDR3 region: CAWNLGGSGNTIYF. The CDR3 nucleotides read TGTGCCTGGAATTTAGGGGGCTCTGGAAACACCATATATTTT.

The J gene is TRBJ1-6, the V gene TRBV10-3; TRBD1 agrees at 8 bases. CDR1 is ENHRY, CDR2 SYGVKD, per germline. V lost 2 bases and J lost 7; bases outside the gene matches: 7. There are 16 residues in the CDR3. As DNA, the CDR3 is TGTGCCATCAGTGAGCGAGGACAGGGAGGGAATTCACCCCTCCACTTT. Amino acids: CAISERGQGGNSPLHF.

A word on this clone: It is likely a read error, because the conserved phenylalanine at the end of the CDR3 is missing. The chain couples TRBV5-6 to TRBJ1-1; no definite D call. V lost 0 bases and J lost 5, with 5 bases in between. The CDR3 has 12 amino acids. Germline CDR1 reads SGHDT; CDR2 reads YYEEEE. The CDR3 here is CASSLVQTEAFL. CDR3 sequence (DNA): TGTGCCAGCAGCTTGGTCCAGACTGAAGCTTTCCTT.